This TCR beta chain was found in a study of blood T cell repertoires in COVID-19. Study-level background: The analysed material was cDNA or gDNA that came from T cells, B-cell-depleted T cells, or PBMCs.

Germline CDR1 reads GTSNPN; CDR2 reads SVGIG (reference sequence). Trimming took 5 bases from V and 4 from J; bases not matched to a gene: 6. The CDR3 runs to 13 residues. Here immunoSEQ multiplex PCR was the method, and the copy in TCRdb shows in-frame clones only, minus some. The sample has about 310,000 clones; 90% are singletons. The chain is built from TRBV30 and TRBJ2-5, with 8 bases lining up with TRBD2. Sequences were obtained from peripheral blood. The TCR originated in a woman aged 40 to 50 with COVID-19, enrolled during active disease. Written as DNA, the CDR3 is TGTGCCTGGTCAAGCGGGAGTGGAGAGACCCAGTACTTC. It is translated as CAWSSGSGETQYF.